The rows below give T cell receptor beta chains drawn from one sample of a study of beta chain features in type 1 diabetes. Sequencing used immunoSEQ multiplex PCR; TCRdb keeps in-frame clones, though not all of them. The sample carries about 320,000 clones, 14% recorded once. The sample consisted of central memory CD4+ T cells from blood. These receptors all stem from a man younger than 40 in good health. CDR3s include the opening cysteine and the closing phenylalanine or tryptophan. A D gene is named only where the DNA matches it firmly. A clone size is listed for some rows: how often the clone was seen (once, few, many), or a class if it is expanded.

clone_size d_call cdr3_length j_call v_call cdr3_nt cdr3_aa
few TRBD2 17 TRBJ2-1 TRBV4-2 TGTGCCAGCAGCCAAGATAAGGGCGCGGGAGGATATGGTGAGCAGTTCTTC CASSQDKGAGGYGEQFF
NA NA 14 TRBJ1-5 TRBV29-1 TGCAGCGTTGCAAGCAGGGATGGCAATCAGCCCCAGCATTTT CSVASRDGNQPQHF
NA NA 15 TRBJ2-3 TRBV9 TGTGCCAGCAGCGTTCACGGGGGAAACACAGATACGCAGTATTTT CASSVHGGNTDTQYF
NA NA 15 TRBJ2-5 TRBV15 TGTGCCACCAGCAGAGATCAGGCCGAGGTGGAGACCCAGTACTTC CATSRDQAEVETQYF
NA NA 16 TRBJ2-2 TRBV5-1 TGCGCCAGCACCGGGCCGGTAGCGGTGAACACCGGGGAGCTGTTTTTT CASTGPVAVNTGELFF
many NA 11 TRBJ1-3 TRBV29-1 TGCAGCGCCAGGGCTGGAAACACCATATATTTT CSARAGNTIYF
NA NA 14 TRBJ1-3 TRBV30 TGTGCCTGGAGTGTAGGCGGAGTCAGAAACACCATATATTTT CAWSVGGVRNTIYF
NA NA 12 TRBJ2-5 TRBV6-6 TGTGCCATCAGTGAGCAGGCGGAGACCCAGTACTTC CAISEQAETQYF
NA NA 13 TRBJ2-1 TRBV11-2 TGTGCCAGCAGCTTCGGGTGGGGGGTTGAGCAGTTCTTC CASSFGWGVEQFF
few NA 13 TRBJ1-1 TRBV11-3 TGTGCCAGCAGCTTTGGGTGGAACACTGAAGCTTTCTTT CASSFGWNTEAFF
NA NA 15 TRBJ2-1 TRBV7-2 TGTGCCAGCAGTTCCCGGGCCACAAGGTCTAATGAGCAGTTCTTC CASSSRATRSNEQFF